Only one count was recorded for the clone carrying this T cell receptor beta chain. Treatment noted: 15 to 20 received Ad26.COV2.S at low or high dose, single or two shots; a few received placebo; per-sample allocation not given. All samples were drawn on day 63, counting from the first vaccine or placebo injection. An Ad26 vector was used to express Wuhan-strain SARS-CoV-2 spike as the vaccine. This entry comes from a study of Ad26.COV2.S vaccination and SARS-CoV-2 variants. Deletions cut 0 bases from V and 3 bases from J, with 6 bases between. CDR1 SGHNT and CDR2 YYREEE come from the germline V gene (reference sequence). The CDR3 totals 13 residues. Using immunoSEQ multiplex PCR, the repertoire was profiled, and TCRdb retains in-frame clones only, with some absent. This sample carries 320,000 or so clones, approximately 87% of them seen once, and the ten largest clones take 5.5%.

The receptor comes from a person between 18 and 59 years old who received the Ad26.COV2.S COVID-19 vaccine or a placebo. V is TRBV5-4 and J is TRBJ1-2; no firm D call. Here the sequenced sample was peripheral blood, taken in a trial of Ad26.COV2.S vaccine versus placebo. CDR3 sequence: CASSLEVDYGYTF. DNA for the CDR3: TGTGCCAGCAGCTTGGAGGTGGACTATGGCTACACCTTC. The full variable domain, with the rest looked up from reference TRBV5-4 and TRBJ1-2, is ETGVTQSPTHLIKTRGQQVTLRCSSQSGHNTVSWYQQALGQGPQFIFQYYREEENGRGNFPPRFSGLQFPNYSSELNVNALELDDSALYLCASSLEVDYGYTFGSGTRLTVV.